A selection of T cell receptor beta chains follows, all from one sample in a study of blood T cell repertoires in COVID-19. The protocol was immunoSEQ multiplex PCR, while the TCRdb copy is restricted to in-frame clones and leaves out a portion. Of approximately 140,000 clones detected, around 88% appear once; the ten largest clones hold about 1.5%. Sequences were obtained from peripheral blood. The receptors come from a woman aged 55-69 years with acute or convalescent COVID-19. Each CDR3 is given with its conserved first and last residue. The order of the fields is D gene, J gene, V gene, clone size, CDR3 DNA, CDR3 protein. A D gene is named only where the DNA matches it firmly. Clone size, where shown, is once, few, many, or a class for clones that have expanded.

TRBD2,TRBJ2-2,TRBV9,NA,TGTGCCAGCAGCGTAGGACTAGCGGGGGGCGCCCCCGGGGAGCTGTTTTTT,CASSVGLAGGAPGELFF
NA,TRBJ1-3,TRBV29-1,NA,TGCAGCGTACCAGGGTCAGGAAACACCATATATTTT,CSVPGSGNTIYF
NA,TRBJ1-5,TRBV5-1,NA,TGCGCCAGCAGCTTGGAACCCGGGGATCAGCCCCAGCATTTT,CASSLEPGDQPQHF
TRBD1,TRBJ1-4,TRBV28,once,TGTGCCAGCAGTCCGACAGGGGTGAGGGGGGAAAAACTGTTTTTT,CASSPTGVRGEKLFF
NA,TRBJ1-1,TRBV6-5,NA,TGTGCCAGCAGTTACTATTCTGGTAGGGGAGGAGCTGAAGCTTTCTTT,CASSYYSGRGGAEAFF
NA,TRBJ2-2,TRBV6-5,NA,TGTGCCACCACGGACTTAAACACCGGGGAGCTGTTTTTT,CATTDLNTGELFF
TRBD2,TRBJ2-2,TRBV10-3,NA,TGTGCCATCAGTCGAACTAGCGGGGGGGAGAACACCGGGGAGCTGTTTTTT,CAISRTSGGENTGELFF
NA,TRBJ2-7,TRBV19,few,TGTGCCAGTAGAGGGGTACACTCAAGACAGACCCGAACCTACGAGCAGTACTTC,CASRGVHSRQTRTYEQYF
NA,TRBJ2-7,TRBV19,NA,TGTGCCAGTAGTGCTCAGGGTTACGAGCAGTACTTC,CASSAQGYEQYF
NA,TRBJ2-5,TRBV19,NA,TGTGCCAGTAGTCAAGGGGGATTCGGGCAAGAGACCCAGTACTTC,CASSQGGFGQETQYF
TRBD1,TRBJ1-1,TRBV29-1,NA,TGCAGCGGCGGGACAGGGGGCACTGAAGCTTTCTTT,CSGGTGGTEAFF
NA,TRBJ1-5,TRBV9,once,TGTGCCAGCAGCGGAATCGGAGGGGAGAATCAGCCCCAGCATTTT,CASSGIGGENQPQHF
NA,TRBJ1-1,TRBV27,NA,TGTGCCAGCACCACATCGGAGGGGAGGGCTTTCTTT,CASTTSEGRAFF
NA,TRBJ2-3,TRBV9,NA,TGTGCCAGCAGCGTAGCTCCAGGGGTAACAGATACGCAGTATTTT,CASSVAPGVTDTQYF
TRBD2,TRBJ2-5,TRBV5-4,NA,TGTGCCAGCAGCCCGACTAGCGGGGGTAAAGAGACCCAGTACTTC,CASSPTSGGKETQYF
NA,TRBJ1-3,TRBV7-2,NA,TGTGCCAGCAGCCCGCGAGGCGGGAGCTCTGGAAACACCATATATTTT,CASSPRGGSSGNTIYF
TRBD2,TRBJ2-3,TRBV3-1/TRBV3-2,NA,TGTGCCAGCAGCCAATCTAGCGGGGGGAGCACAGATACGCAGTATTTT,CASSQSSGGSTDTQYF
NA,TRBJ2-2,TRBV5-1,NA,TGCGCCAGCAGCTTACAGGGTTCAGACACCGGGGAGCTGTTTTTT,CASSLQGSDTGELFF
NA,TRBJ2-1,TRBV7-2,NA,TGTGCCAGCAGCTTAGCCCCCGCGACAGAACGCTCCTACAATGAGCAGTTCTTC,CASSLAPATERSYNEQFF
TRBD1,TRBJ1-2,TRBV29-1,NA,TGCAGCGTGACCCGACAGGGTGCAATCTATGGCTACACCTTC,CSVTRQGAIYGYTF
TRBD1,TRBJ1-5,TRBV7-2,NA,TGTGCCAGCAGCCCCTTCGGGACAGGGATAAGCAATCAGCCCCAGCATTTT,CASSPFGTGISNQPQHF
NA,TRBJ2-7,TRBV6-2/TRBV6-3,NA,TGTGCCAGCAGCTCGGGGGTACAGCAAACTCCCTACGAGCAGTACTTC,CASSSGVQQTPYEQYF
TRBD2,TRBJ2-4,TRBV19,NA,TGTGCCAGTAGTCCACAAGCGGGGGGGCCCAAAAACATTCAGTACTTC,CASSPQAGGPKNIQYF
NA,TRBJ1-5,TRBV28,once,TGTGCCAGCAGTTTACAAGGCATAGCAATCAGCCCCCAGCATTTT,CASSLQGIAISPQHF
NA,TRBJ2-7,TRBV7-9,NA,TGTGCCAGCAGCTTAGGCCAAGCCGCGCACGAGCAGTACTTC,CASSLGQAAHEQYF
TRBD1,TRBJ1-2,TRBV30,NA,TGTGCCTGGAGTCCCCCGGACAGGTTAAACTATGGCTACACCTTC,CAWSPPDRLNYGYTF
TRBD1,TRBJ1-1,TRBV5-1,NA,TGCGCCAGCAGCTGGAAAACGGGACAGTCGAACACTGAAGCTTTCTTT,CASSWKTGQSNTEAFF
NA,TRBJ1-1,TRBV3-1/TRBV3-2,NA,TGTGCCAGCAGCCAGAAACCAGGGGCCTGGGCTTTCTTT,CASSQKPGAWAFF
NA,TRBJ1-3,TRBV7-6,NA,TGTGCCAGCAGCTTAGCGGGGCGGCACTCTGGAAACACCATATATTTT,CASSLAGRHSGNTIYF
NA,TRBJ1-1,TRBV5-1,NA,TGCGCCAGCAGCGATCTAGGGGGTGAAGCTTTCTTT,CASSDLGGEAFF
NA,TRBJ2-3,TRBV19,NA,TGTGCCAGTAGTATTTTGAGCGGCCCCGGAGATACGCAGTATTTT,CASSILSGPGDTQYF
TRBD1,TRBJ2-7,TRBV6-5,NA,TGTGCCAGCTCGACAGGGGGTCGATACGAGCAGTACTTC,CASSTGGRYEQYF
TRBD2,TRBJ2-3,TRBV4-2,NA,TGTGCCAGCAGCCAAGAAGGTCGCGGGGGTGGCACAGATACGCAGTATTTT,CASSQEGRGGGTDTQYF
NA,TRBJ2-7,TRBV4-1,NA,TGCGCCAGCAGCCAAGGGCCTCCTCCCCGCTACGAGCAGTACTTC,CASSQGPPPRYEQYF
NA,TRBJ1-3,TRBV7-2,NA,TGTGCCAGCAGCCCCGGACCGGCGGGCGGAAACACCATATATTTT,CASSPGPAGGNTIYF
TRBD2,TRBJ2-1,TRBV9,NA,TGTGCCAGCAGCCCCGTTGTTAGCGGGGGGGCCGGGTACAATGAGCAGTTCTTC,CASSPVVSGGAGYNEQFF
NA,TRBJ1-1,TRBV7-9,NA,TGTGCCAGCAGCCCCCGGTCTCTAATGAACACTGAAGCTTTCTTT,CASSPRSLMNTEAFF
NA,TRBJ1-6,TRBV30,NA,TGTGCCTGGAGTGATTTGGAGGGGAGCTCCTATAATTCACCCCTCCACTTT,CAWSDLEGSSYNSPLHF
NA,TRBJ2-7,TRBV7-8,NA,TGTGCCAGCAGCTTAGGGACAGCCGGATCCTACGAGCAGTACTTC,CASSLGTAGSYEQYF
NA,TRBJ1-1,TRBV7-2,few,TGTGCCAGCAGCTCCCCCCTCAAGGGGCCGCTGAACACTGAAGCTTTCTTT,CASSSPLKGPLNTEAFF
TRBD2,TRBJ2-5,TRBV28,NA,TGTGCCAGCAGGTCTAGCGGGGGGGCGGAGACCCAGTACTTC,CASRSSGGAETQYF
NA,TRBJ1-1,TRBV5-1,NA,TGCGCCAGCAGCCGCGGGATGAACACTGAAGCTTTCTTT,CASSRGMNTEAFF
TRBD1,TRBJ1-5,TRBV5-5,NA,TGTGCCAGCAGCTTGTCGGGCCAGGGGGCCCAGCCCCAGCATTTT,CASSLSGQGAQPQHF
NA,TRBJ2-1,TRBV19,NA,TGTGCCAGTAGTCCCCCTCAAGGGGTCATGGTCTTC,CASSPPQGVMVF
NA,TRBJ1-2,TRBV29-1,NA,TGCAGGAGTTCTAGGGAGGGAGAATCCGGTGGCTACACCTTC,CRSSREGESGGYTF
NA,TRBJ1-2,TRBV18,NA,TGTGCCAGCTCACCACCTGGACAGTATGGCTACACCTTC,CASSPPGQYGYTF
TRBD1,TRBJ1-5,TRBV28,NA,TGTGCCAGCAATACCGGGACAGGAGACAATCAGCCCCAGCATTTT,CASNTGTGDNQPQHF
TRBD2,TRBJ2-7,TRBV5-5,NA,TGTGCCAGCAGCTTGAGCGGGGTCGAGCAGTACTTC,CASSLSGVEQYF
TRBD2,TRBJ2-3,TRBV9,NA,TGTGCCAGCAGCGTAATGGAGGGACTAGCTGCAGATACGCAGTATTTT,CASSVMEGLAADTQYF
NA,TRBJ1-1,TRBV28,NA,TGTGCCAGCAGTTTGCTTGGGGCCATGAACACTGAAGCTTTCTTT,CASSLLGAMNTEAFF
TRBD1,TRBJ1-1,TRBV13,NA,TGTGCCAGCCAATCTACAGGGGGGAACACTGAAGCTTTCTTT,CASQSTGGNTEAFF
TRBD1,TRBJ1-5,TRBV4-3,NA,TGCGCCAGCAGCCAATCGGGACAGCTCAATCAGCCCCAGCATTTT,CASSQSGQLNQPQHF
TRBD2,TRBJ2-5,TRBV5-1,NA,TGCGCCAGCAGTACGGGAGGTGGAGAGACCCAGTACTTC,CASSTGGGETQYF
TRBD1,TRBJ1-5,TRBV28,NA,TGTGCCAGCAGTTTATTTCCGGGACAGGGAGGTCAGCCCCAGCATTTT,CASSLFPGQGGQPQHF
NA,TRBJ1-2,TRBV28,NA,TGTGCCAGCAGGATCGACGCGGCCTATGGCTACACCTTC,CASRIDAAYGYTF